These 30 T cell receptor beta chains originate from one sample sequenced in a study of metastatic and nonmetastatic thyroid tumors. TCRdb recomputed clones from the PCR reads via MiXCR. The sample records about 38,000 clones, around 47% being singletons. There were no patients who had received any treatment before thyroid surgery. Sequenced sample: tumor tissue. The receptor source for this set is a male donor with papillary thyroid cancer or a benign thyroid nodule (not recorded which). Some clones in this sample may be carry-over from other donors' samples.

This clone showed up just a few times. The V gene is TRBV6-2 or TRBV6-3, the J gene TRBJ2-7, with 7 bases that match TRBD2. This CDR3 has 15 residues. V shed 2 bases and J 2 bases; nucleotides not matched to a gene: 6. Germline assignment: CDR1 MNHEY and CDR2 SVGEGT. The CDR3 loop is CASSYRLAETYEQYF. The CDR3 coding sequence is TGTGCCAGCAGTTACCGACTAGCCGAAACCTACGAGCAGTACTTC.

This clone has a single count. This chain connects TRBV11-1 to TRBJ2-7, with 10 positions matching TRBD2. Germline V CDR1 and CDR2: SGHAT, FQDESV (reference sequence). Trimming removed 5 bases from V and 0 bases from J; junction bases left unmatched: 4. The CDR3 loop spans 15 amino acids. Here the CDR3 DNA reads TGTGCCAGCAGCCCCCTAGCGGGAGTCTCCTACGAGCAGTACTTC. Its translation: CASSPLAGVSYEQYF.

This clone occurred a few times. The J gene is TRBJ2-7, the V gene TRBV5-1; 10 bases are shared with TRBD2. V lost 0 bases, J lost 7 bases, and 7 bases stayed unmatched. The germline gives CDR1 SGHRS, CDR2 YFSETQ. The CDR3 sequence is 15 residues long. In nucleotides, the CDR3 is TGCGCCAGCAGCTTGGGCCTAGCGGGAGCGAGGGAGCAGTACTTC. Residues: CASSLGLAGAREQYF.

V usage is TRBV6-2 or TRBV6-3 and J usage is TRBJ1-2; D ambiguous. Per germline, CDR1 MNHEY and CDR2 SVGEGT. Trimming cost V 2 bases and J 8 bases, with 9 bases left between them. The CDR3 consists of 12 residues. Here the CDR3 reads CASSYREEGYTF. CDR3 nucleotide sequence: TGTGCCAGCAGTTACAGGGAAGAAGGCTACACCTTC.

The chain employs TRBV4-1 and TRBJ1-6; the D is unclear. The germline gives CDR1 MGHRA, CDR2 YSYEKL. The CDR3 length is 14 residues. V gave up 2 bases and J gave up 7 bases, with 9 bases separating them. The chain's CDR3 is CASSQLVYNSPLHF. The CDR3 region has the DNA TGCGCCAGCAGCCAACTAGTCTACAATTCACCCCTCCACTTT.

The rearrangement uses TRBV30 and TRBJ2-7; 12 nucleotides agree with TRBD1. J was trimmed by 5 bases and V by 3 bases; bases with no gene match: 5. This CDR3 comprises 14 residues. Per germline, CDR1 GTSNPN and CDR2 SVGIG (reference sequence). The CDR3 loop reads CAWRPGTGGHEQYF. The CDR3 region has the DNA TGTGCCTGGAGACCCGGGACAGGGGGCCACGAGCAGTACTTC.

This clone turned up a few times. This rearrangement joins TRBV29-1 to TRBJ1-1; the D gene is possibly TRBD1 (6 bases). This CDR3 is built from 13 residues. Trimming left V 6 bases short and J 4 bases short, with 15 bases between. Germline V lookup: CDR1 SQVTM, CDR2 ANQGSEA. The CDR3 DNA is TGCAGCGTCGCTACAGGGTTTAGCACTGAAGCTTTCTTT. It codes for CSVATGFSTEAFF. Full variable domain (missing parts from reference TRBV29-1 and TRBJ1-1): SAVISQKPSRDICQRGTSLTIQCQVDSQVTMMFWYRQQPGQSLTLIATANQGSEATYESGFVIDKFPISRPNLTFSTLTVSNMSPEDSSIYLCSVATGFSTEAFFGQGTRLTVV.

CDR3 nucleotide sequence: TGTGCCAGCAGCCCCGAGCCCGGGACCGGGAATCGCGAGCAGTACTTC. Translated, it gives CASSPEPGTGNREQYF. The rearrangement joins TRBV11-1 to TRBJ2-7; possibly TRBD1 or TRBD2 for D (5 bases each). Germline-derived CDR1 and CDR2 are SGHAT and FQDESV (reference sequence). V was pared by 5 bases and J by 6 bases, with 23 bases between. This CDR3 has 16 residues.

This clone was counted a few times. The chain combines TRBV10-3 with TRBJ2-7; maybe TRBD1 (6 bases). Germline CDR1 and CDR2: ENHRY and SYGVKD. V was cut by 3 bases and J by 0 bases, with 15 bases left in between. This CDR3 spans 16 amino acids. The CDR3 reads CAISDRQGKSSYEQYF. The CDR3 nucleotides read TGTGCCATCAGTGACCGGCAGGGGAAAAGCTCCTACGAGCAGTACTTC.

The chain is built from TRBV20-1 and TRBJ1-2; D gene ambiguous. V was pared by 0 bases and J by 6 bases, with 11 bases between. Germline loops: CDR1 DFQATT, CDR2 SNEGSKA (reference sequence). The CDR3 is made up of 13 amino acids. The CDR3 DNA reads as TGCAGTGCTAGAGATGCCGGAACGAATGGCTACACCTTC. Protein: CSARDAGTNGYTF.

Only a few counts were recorded for this clone. V and J are TRBV6-2 or TRBV6-3 and TRBJ2-7, with 7 positions matching TRBD1. J was trimmed by 4 bases and V by 0 bases; bases with no gene match: 6. CDR1 and CDR2 (germline): MNHEY, SVGEGT. This CDR3 has 15 residues. CDR3 bases: TGTGCCAGCAGTTACTCAGGGGACAGCTCTTACGAGCAGTACTTC. It is translated as CASSYSGDSSYEQYF.

This clone was found a few times. The chain recombines TRBV19 with TRBJ2-7; D is possibly TRBD2 (5 bases). V lost 1 base and J 1 base, leaving 8 bases between the germline ends. The germline CDR1 and CDR2 sequences are LNHDA and SQIVND (reference sequence). The CDR3 consists of 14 residues. The CDR3 bases are TGTGCCAGTAGTATAGGCTCGGGGTCCTACGAGCAGTACTTC. It encodes CASSIGSGSYEQYF. Full variable domain (remainder filled in from reference TRBV19 and TRBJ2-7): DGGITQSPKYLFRKEGQNVTLSCEQNLNHDAMYWYRQDPGQGLRLIYYSQIVNDFQKGDIAEGYSVSREKKESFPLTVTSAQKNPTAFYLCASSIGSGSYEQYFGPGTRLTVT.

This chain connects TRBV18 to TRBJ1-2; 7 bases are shared with TRBD1. The CDR3 length is 13 residues. In germline, CDR1 is KGHSH, CDR2 LQKENI. The V gene end was trimmed by 6 bases and the J gene end by 3 bases; junction bases not matched to a gene: 4. The CDR3 nucleotides are TGTGCCAGCTCGGATGACAGGGACTATGGCTACACCTTC. This encodes CASSDDRDYGYTF.

V usage is TRBV7-2 and J usage is TRBJ1-5; D may be TRBD1 (6 bases). CDR1 is SGHTA, CDR2 FQGNSA, per germline. V gave up 5 bases and J gave up 7 bases, with 15 bases separating them. CDR3 length: 14 residues. The CDR3 loop is CASSLKGGAQPQHF. The CDR3 nucleotides are TGTGCCAGCAGCCTCAAAGGGGGGGCACAGCCCCAGCATTTT. Combining the CDR3 with reference TRBV7-2 and TRBJ1-5 gives the whole variable domain GAGVSQSPSNKVTEKGKDVELRCDPISGHTALYWYRQSLGQGLEFLIYFQGNSAPDKSGLPSDRFSAERTGGSVSTLTIQRTQQEDSAVYLCASSLKGGAQPQHFGDGTRLSIL.

This sequence joins TRBV30 and TRBJ2-7; a weak D match, TRBD1 (6 bases). Trimming took 1 base from V and 3 from J, leaving 13 bases between them. CDR1 and CDR2 (germline): GTSNPN, SVGIG (reference sequence). The CDR3 totals 14 residues. The CDR3 spells CAWSGWGRNYEQYF. The CDR3 DNA reads as TGTGCCTGGAGTGGATGGGGGCGGAACTACGAGCAGTACTTC.

This clone was observed once. The V gene is TRBV20-1, the J gene TRBJ2-7; TRBD2 agrees at 11 bases. Trimming took 3 bases from V and 2 from J; bases not matched to a gene: 12. From germline, CDR1 is DFQATT and CDR2 SNEGSKA (reference sequence). CDR3 size: 17 residues. DNA of the CDR3: TGCAGTGCTAGGCAAATTCCGGGACTAGCGGAACCCTACGAGCAGTACTTC. This encodes CSARQIPGLAEPYEQYF.

The V call is TRBV20-1, the J call TRBJ1-1; 7 bases agree with TRBD1. V lost 3 bases and J lost 1; bases outside the gene matches: 5. Germline-derived CDR1 and CDR2 are DFQATT and SNEGSKA (reference sequence). The CDR3 length is 14 residues. For the CDR3, the DNA is TGCAGTGCTAGGAAAGGGGGCCAGAACACTGAAGCTTTCTTT. It is translated as CSARKGGQNTEAFF.

This clone appeared a single time. A junction end diverges from the germline sequence, so it may reflect a read error. V gene TRBV9 combines with J gene TRBJ1-4; D possibly corresponds to TRBD1 (5 bases). Germline V lookup: CDR1 SGDLS, CDR2 YYNGEE. The CDR3 loop spans 16 amino acids. The CDR3 sequence: CASSVGGGDGNEKLFF. The CDR3 DNA follows: TGTGCCAGTAGCGTAGGTGGGGGGGACGGTAATGAAAAACTGTTTTTT. Using reference TRBV9 and TRBJ1-4 for the parts outside the CDR3, the full variable domain is DSGVTQTPKHLITATGQRVTLRCSPRSGDLSVYWYQQSLDQGLQFLIQYYNGEERAKGNILERFSAQQFPDLHSELNLSSLELGDSALYFCASSVGGGDGNEKLFFGSGTQLSVL.

The chain recombines TRBV3-1 with TRBJ1-1, with D tentatively TRBD1 (5 bases). V was shortened by 3 bases and J by 1 base, with 9 bases between the two germline ends. The CDR3 totals 14 residues. Germline CDR1 is LGHDT and CDR2 is YNNKEL (reference sequence). This CDR3 is CASSQSDRNTEAFF. CDR3 bases: TGTGCCAGCAGCCAGAGTGACAGGAACACTGAAGCTTTCTTT.

The rearrangement uses TRBV20-1 and TRBJ1-2; possible D gene TRBD1, 6 bases. Trimming took off 0 bases at V and 1 base at J, with 12 bases between the two ends. The germline gives CDR1 DFQATT, CDR2 SNEGSKA (reference sequence). This CDR3 has 15 amino acids. As DNA, the CDR3 is TGCAGTGCTAGAGAGGGGGCACCTATTAACTATGGCTACACCTTC. This codes for CSAREGAPINYGYTF.

The rearrangement uses TRBV24-1 and TRBJ1-5; D may be TRBD1 (5 bases). CDR3 length: 16 residues. Germline V CDR1 and CDR2: KGHDR, SFDVKD. Trimming pared 6 bases from V and 5 bases from J, leaving 19 bases between. CDR3 sequence reads: CATSSSRETIDQPQHF. The CDR3 DNA reads TGTGCCACCAGTTCATCCAGGGAAACAATCGATCAGCCCCAGCATTTT.

J is TRBJ1-1 and V is TRBV10-2; D not certain. This CDR3 is 14 amino acids long. The germline V gene encodes CDR1 WSHSY and CDR2 SAAADI. Deletions cut 2 bases from V and 6 bases from J, with 13 bases between. CDR3 DNA: TGCGCCAGCAGTGAGCTAGGCAGGACCCCTGAAGCTTTCTTT. Translated: CASSELGRTPEAFF.

The rearrangement joins TRBV5-4 to TRBJ2-3, with D perhaps matching TRBD1 (5 bases). The germline V and J ends were trimmed by 3 bases and 3 bases, with 17 bases remaining between them. Germline CDR1 reads SGHNT; CDR2 reads YYREEE (reference sequence). The CDR3 is made up of 16 amino acids. The CDR3 bases are TGTGCCAGCAGCTCGGCCGGCAGGGTGAAGACAGATACGCAGTATTTT. This codes for CASSSAGRVKTDTQYF. Full variable domain (outside the CDR3, taken from reference TRBV5-4 and TRBJ2-3): ETGVTQSPTHLIKTRGQQVTLRCSSQSGHNTVSWYQQALGQGPQFIFQYYREEENGRGNFPPRFSGLQFPNYSSELNVNALELDDSALYLCASSSAGRVKTDTQYFGPGTRLTVL.

The CDR3 sequence is CASSFLRNTGELFF. The CDR3 DNA follows: TGTGCCAGCAGCTTTCTCAGGAACACCGGGGAGCTGTTTTTT. The V call is TRBV7-2, the J call TRBJ2-2; D gene unclear. V was cut by 3 bases and J by 1 base, with 6 bases left in between. CDR3 length: 14 residues. CDR1 SGHTA and CDR2 FQGNSA come from the germline V gene.

The chain carries TRBV12-5 and TRBJ1-1; unclear D gene. In germline, CDR1 is LGHNT, CDR2 FRNRAP. This CDR3 spans 12 amino acids. Trimming left V 5 bases short and J 2 bases short, with 6 bases between. The CDR3 loop is CASGLKNTEAFF. CDR3 DNA: TGTGCTAGTGGTCTAAAAAACACTGAAGCTTTCTTT.

The chain carries TRBV5-1 and TRBJ1-6; D unresolved. This CDR3 comprises 17 residues. Germline CDR1 and CDR2: SGHRS and YFSETQ. The V and J ends lost 4 bases and 9 bases respectively, with 23 bases between them. The CDR3 loop reads CASSPAAIIHGGSPLHF. The CDR3 DNA sequence: TGCGCCAGCAGCCCGGCGGCCATCATTCACGGTGGTTCACCCCTCCACTTT. Full variable domain (rest looked up from reference TRBV5-1 and TRBJ1-6): KAGVTQTPRYLIKTRGQQVTLSCSPISGHRSVSWYQQTPGQGLQFLFEYFSETQRNKGNFPGRFSGRQFSNSRSEMNVSTLELGDSALYLCASSPAAIIHGGSPLHFGNGTRLTVT.

This clone was counted only a few times. The chain has TRBV6-1 and TRBJ2-7, with a tentative D call TRBD2 (6 bases). Germline V gene sequence: CDR1 MNHNS, CDR2 SASEGT. Trimming left V 4 bases short and J 4 bases short, with 14 bases between. CDR3 length equals 14 residues. CDR3 region: CASSVGGLVYEQYF. The CDR3 nucleotides are TGTGCCAGCAGTGTCGGGGGTTTGGTTTACGAGCAGTACTTC.

The V call is TRBV2, the J call TRBJ1-2, with 10 bases fitting TRBD1. V gave up 7 bases and J gave up 7 bases; unmatched junction bases: 3. The length of the CDR3 is 12 residues. CDR1 and CDR2 from the germline V gene are SNHLY and FYNNEI. The chain's CDR3 is CASTRQGAGYTF. CDR3 nucleotide sequence: TGTGCCAGCACCAGACAGGGGGCTGGCTACACCTTC. Using reference TRBV2 and TRBJ1-2 for the parts outside the CDR3, the full variable domain is EPEVTQTPSHQVTQMGQEVILRCVPISNHLYFYWYRQILGQKVEFLVSFYNNEISEKSEIFDDQFSVERPDGSNFTLKIRSTKLEDSAMYFCASTRQGAGYTFGSGTRLTVV.

This clone was found a few times. V and J are TRBV5-6 and TRBJ1-1; D is unclear. Germline V lookup: CDR1 SGHDT, CDR2 YYEEEE. Trimming cost V 4 bases and J 1 base, with 5 bases left between them. This CDR3 spans 12 amino acids. CDR3 nucleotide sequence: TGTGCCAGCAGCCCAGGGAACACTGAAGCTTTCTTT. Protein: CASSPGNTEAFF.

The rearrangement joins TRBV4-3 to TRBJ1-5; tentative D call: TRBD1 (5 bases). From germline, CDR1 is LGHNA and CDR2 YSLEER. The CDR3 loop spans 15 amino acids. V lost 0 bases and J lost 4, with 10 bases in between. The CDR3 DNA reads TGCGCCAGCAGCCAAGATTCGAGGGGTAATCAGCCCCAGCATTTT. This codes for CASSQDSRGNQPQHF.